This T cell receptor (beta chain) came from a study of blood T cells in healthy people across ages. Study findings and constraints: Strong correlation linked observed beta diversity and percent naive T cells.

There are 14 residues in the CDR3. Per the germline V gene, CDR1 is LGHDT and CDR2 is YNNKEL (reference sequence). Trimming stripped 3 bases from V and 2 bases from J, with 10 bases between. For the second PCR, which ran for about 7 to 11 cycles, a sample-barcoded 5' primer and a J-beta primer mix were used. All samples gave at least 2.5 million CDR3-containing paired-end reads. Via MiXCR, TCRdb re-called the 5' RACE reads, giving one row per CDR3 protein. The sample contains approximately 1.5 million distinct CDR3 sequences, about 45% of which appear only once. Peripheral blood, roughly 9.3 milliliters per donor, was collected. This clonotype has ten or more counts. The target antigen is unknown.

The rearrangement links TRBV3-1 to TRBJ1-1, with D uncertain. This receptor was taken from a woman in her late teens or twenties in good health. The sequenced sample was blood. In DNA, the CDR3 is TGTGCCAGCAGCCACCTCGAACGCAACACTGAAGCTTTCTTT. Translation gives CASSHLERNTEAFF. The complete variable domain, with remaining parts taken from reference TRBV3-1 and TRBJ1-1, reads DTAVSQTPKYLVTQMGNDKSIKCEQNLGHDTMYWYKQDSKKFLKIMFSYNNKELIINETVPNRFSPKSPDKAHLNLHINSLELGDSAVYFCASSHLERNTEAFFGQGTRLTVV.